This T cell receptor beta chain derives from a study of TIL therapy for anti-PD-1-resistant metastatic lung cancer. Time point given: pre-treatment sample, taken before nivolumab and TIL therapy. Trimming shortened V by 4 bases and J by 4 bases, and 20 bases separated the two germline ends. Germline CDR1 is SGDLS and CDR2 is YYNGEE. The CDR3 loop spans 16 amino acids. About this clone itself: Its antigen is not known.

Study outcomes and limitations: After infusion, TIL clonotypes partly replaced peripheral T cells and declined over months.

The libraries were made with immunoSEQ v3. Sequencing depth was 2 million to 2.5 million read pairs for survey level, about 5-6.5 million for deep. The repertoire was sequenced with immunoSEQ multiplex PCR; TCRdb's copy has only in-frame clones and lacks some. The sample has tens of thousands of clones, approximately 86% seen once. This chain joins TRBV9 and TRBJ2-5, with D possibly matching TRBD2 (7 bases). Sequenced here: blood, sampled at baseline. The TCR comes from a person aged 25 to 79 with non-small cell lung cancer. CDR3: CASSHQGGAVGETQYF. The CDR3 DNA is TGTGCCAGCAGCCATCAAGGGGGGGCCGTAGGAGAGACCCAGTACTTC.